The sequence of this T cell receptor (beta chain) was determined in a study of vaccination effects on CD4 cells after COVID-19. The repertoire was sequenced with immunoSEQ multiplex PCR; TCRdb's copy has only in-frame clones and lacks some. There are roughly 11,000 clones in the sample; just under 75% occur only once, and 20% to 25% lies in the top ten. V was shortened by 1 base and J by 12 bases, with 25 bases between the two germline ends. The CDR3 is 17 residues long. Germline assignment: CDR1 LNHNV and CDR2 YYDKDF (reference sequence). ViraFEST assay sequencing came after antigen-specific CD4+ T cells were expanded with viral peptide pools. Subsequent to ten to eleven days of culture, CD4+ T cells were isolated. None of these healthy vaccinees had been infected with SARS-CoV-2 before vaccination. A few million PBMC were seeded per well and grown in the presence of 9 to 10 IU/ml IL-2 and about 10 ug/ml peptides.

On this clone: Its specificity is not known.

The gene calls are TRBV15 and TRBJ2-1, with D perhaps matching TRBD2 (6 bases). The clonotype originates from a human donor who received a COVID-19 vaccine. Sequences were derived from CD4+ T cells from PBMCs cultured with HCoV-229E spike peptides, sampled before COVID-19 vaccination. The CDR3 here is CATSRGAQLEEGRGQFF. The CDR3, as DNA: TGTGCCACCAGCAGAGGGGCTCAGCTCGAGGAGGGCCGGGGGCAGTTCTTC.